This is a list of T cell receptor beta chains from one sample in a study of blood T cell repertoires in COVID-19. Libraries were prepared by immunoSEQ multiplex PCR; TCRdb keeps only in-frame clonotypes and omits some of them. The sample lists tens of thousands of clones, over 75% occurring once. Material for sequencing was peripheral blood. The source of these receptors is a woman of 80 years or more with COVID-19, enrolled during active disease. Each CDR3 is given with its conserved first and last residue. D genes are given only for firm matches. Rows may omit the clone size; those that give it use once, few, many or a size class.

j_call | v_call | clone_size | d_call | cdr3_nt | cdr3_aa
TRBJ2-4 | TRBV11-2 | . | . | TGTGCCAGCAGCCTGAACGCGGGACTAGCCAAAAACATTCAGTACTTC | CASSLNAGLAKNIQYF
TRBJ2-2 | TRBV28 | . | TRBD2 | TGTGCCAGCAGTTTACCGAATAGCGGGAGCGGGGGCACCGGGGAGCTGTTTTTT | CASSLPNSGSGGTGELFF
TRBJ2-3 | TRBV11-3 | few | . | TGTGCCAGCAGCACTAGCACAGATACGCAGTATTTT | CASSTSTDTQYF
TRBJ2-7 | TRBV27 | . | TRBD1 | TGTGCCAGCAGTCCCTACCATGGGACAGGGGTCTACGAGCAGTACTTC | CASSPYHGTGVYEQYF
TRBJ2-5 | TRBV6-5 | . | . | TGTGCCAGCAGTCATCCAGGGTTAGAGACCCAGTACTTC | CASSHPGLETQYF
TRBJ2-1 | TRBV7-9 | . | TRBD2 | TGTGCCAGCAGCGACGGACTAGCGGGAGAGCAGTTCTTC | CASSDGLAGEQFF
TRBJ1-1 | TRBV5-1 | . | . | TGCGCCAGCAGCTTGCCGGGGACTGAAGCTTTCTTT | CASSLPGTEAFF
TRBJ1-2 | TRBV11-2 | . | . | TGTGCCAGCAGCTTTAGACTATATGGCTACACCTTC | CASSFRLYGYTF
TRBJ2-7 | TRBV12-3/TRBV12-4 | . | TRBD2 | TGTGCCAGCACCAGAGGGGAGGGGTTCGAGCAGTACTTC | CASTRGEGFEQYF
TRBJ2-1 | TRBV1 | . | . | TGCACCAGCAGCCAGACCGAACTATCCAGCGGGGGGGCTCCTTCCTACAATGAGCAGTTCTTC | CTSSQTELSSGGAPSYNEQFF
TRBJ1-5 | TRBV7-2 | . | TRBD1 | TGTGCCAGCAGCCCAACAGGGGGCGGCAATCAGCCCCAGCATTTT | CASSPTGGGNQPQHF
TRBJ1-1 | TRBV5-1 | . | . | TGCGCCAGCAGCTTGGAGTTCCAGGGAACCTCTGAAGCTTTCTTT | CASSLEFQGTSEAFF
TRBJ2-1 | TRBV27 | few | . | TGTGCCAGCAAACGGGAGAGTTTTTACAATGAGCAGTTCTTC | CASKRESFYNEQFF
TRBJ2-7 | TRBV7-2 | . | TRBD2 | TGTGCCAGCAGCCCGACTAGCGGGATGGTATACGAGCAGTACTTC | CASSPTSGMVYEQYF
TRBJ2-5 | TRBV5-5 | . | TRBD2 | TGTGCCAGCAGCGTACTAGCGGGGGAAGAGACCCAGTACTTC | CASSVLAGEETQYF
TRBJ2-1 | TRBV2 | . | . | TGTGCCAGCAGTGAAGCTGGGGCTGAGCAGTTCTTC | CASSEAGAEQFF
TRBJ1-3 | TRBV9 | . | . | TGTGCCAGCAGCTTAGGACAGTTGAGCTCTGGAAACACCATATATTTT | CASSLGQLSSGNTIYF
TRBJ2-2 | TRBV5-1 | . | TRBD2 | TGCGCCAGCTACAAAATCGGGGGGACCGGGGAGCTGTTTTTT | CASYKIGGTGELFF
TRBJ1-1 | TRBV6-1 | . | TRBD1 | TGTGCCAGCAGTGCAAAAGGGTACAGGGGCGACACTGAAGCTTTCTTT | CASSAKGYRGDTEAFF
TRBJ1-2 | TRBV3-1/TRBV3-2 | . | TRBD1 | TGTGCCAGCAGCCAAGTAGTAGGGGGCGATGATGGCTACACCTTC | CASSQVVGGDDGYTF
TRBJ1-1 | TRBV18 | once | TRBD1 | TGTGCCAGCTCCCCGGGACAGTTGGGCACTGAAGCTTTCTTT | CASSPGQLGTEAFF
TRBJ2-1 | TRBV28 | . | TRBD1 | TGTGCCAGCAGTGTGACAGGGAGTAATCATGAGCAGTTCTTC | CASSVTGSNHEQFF
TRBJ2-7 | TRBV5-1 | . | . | TGCGCCAGCAGCTTGCGGGGAAACGGACTTTTACCCTACGAGCAGTACTTC | CASSLRGNGLLPYEQYF
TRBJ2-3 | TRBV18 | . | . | TGTGCCAGCTCAGAGAGCACAGATACGCAGTATTTT | CASSESTDTQYF
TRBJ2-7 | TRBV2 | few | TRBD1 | TGTGCCAGCAGTGGGAGGACAGGGGGCGCGGGTGAGTGGCGGGAGAGTTCCTACGAGCAGTACTTC | CASSGRTGGAGEWRESSYEQYF
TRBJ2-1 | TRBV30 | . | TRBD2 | TGTGCCTTTACGGGACTAGCGGGAGAAATATACAATGAGCAGTTCTTC | CAFTGLAGEIYNEQFF
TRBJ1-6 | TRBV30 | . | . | TGTGCCTGGGGGCCCGCGAATTCACCCCTCCACTTT | CAWGPANSPLHF
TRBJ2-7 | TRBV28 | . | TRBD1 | TGTGCCACACAGGGGGCGACAGACGAGCAGTACTTC | CATQGATDEQYF
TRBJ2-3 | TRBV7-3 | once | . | TGTGCCAGCAGCTTAACAGGGGATCGCACAGATACGCAGTATTTT | CASSLTGDRTDTQYF
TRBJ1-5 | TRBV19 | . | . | TGTGCCAGTTCTTACACAGGCAACGGCAATCAGCCCCAGCATTTT | CASSYTGNGNQPQHF